This T cell receptor beta chain was documented in a study of T cell repertoires in cytomegalovirus infection. Study-level information: Indicated by public TCR beta signatures were CMV infection and matching HLA type.

The CDR3 length is 12 residues. Germline-derived CDR1 and CDR2 are SGHTA and FQGNSA. Trimming left V 3 bases short and J 2 bases short, with 5 bases between. Regarding the study as a whole: Clonotypes of TCR beta that were HLA-C-restricted and CMV-specific dominated the ex vivo response.

This clonotype was seen ten or more times. Its antigen is as yet unknown. One entry per CDR3 protein, called by TCRdb with MiXCR from the reads. The table includes approximately 730,000 distinct CDR3 sequences, roughly 30% detected once. The source is a human donor in good health (CMV status not recorded). Some clones in this sample may be carry-over from other donors' samples. V is TRBV7-2 and J is TRBJ2-7; D unclear. The material was cultured PBMCs, obtained from culture after CMV antigen stimulation. The CDR3 here is CASSFGTYEQYF. The CDR3 bases are TGTGCCAGCAGCTTCGGAACCTACGAGCAGTACTTC.